Below, 12 T cell receptor beta chains from the same sample are listed, as sequenced in a study of blood T cell repertoires in COVID-19. TCRdb's copy holds only in-frame clones and misses some; the assay was immunoSEQ multiplex PCR. Of under 200,000 clones listed, less than 85% are singletons. Source material: PBMCs or T cells enriched from blood (not recorded which). Every receptor here comes from a woman in her forties or fifties who had recovered from COVID-19.

The chain has TRBV11-2 and TRBJ2-6; D possibly corresponds to TRBD2 (6 bases). The germline V gene has CDR1 SGHAT and CDR2 FQNNGV. The V end lost 1 base, the J end lost 5 bases, and 9 bases lay between the germline ends. The CDR3 runs 15 residues. This CDR3 is CASSLGRARANVLTF. The CDR3 region has the DNA TGTGCCAGCAGCTTAGGGAGGGCTCGGGCCAACGTCCTGACTTTC.

In this sample, this clone is medium-sized. The chain links TRBV25-1 to TRBJ1-4; 11 nucleotides match TRBD1. With V trimmed by 4 bases and J by 7 bases, 5 bases remained unmatched. Per the germline V gene, CDR1 is MGHDK and CDR2 is SYGVNS. The CDR3 length is 15 residues. CDR3 sequence: CASSGGQGVGEKLFF. In DNA form, the CDR3 reads TGTGCCAGCAGTGGGGGACAGGGGGTTGGTGAAAAACTGTTTTTT.

The V and J genes are TRBV2 and TRBJ2-5, with D possibly TRBD1 on 6 matching bases. This CDR3 contains 17 residues. Trimming removed 4 bases from V and 1 base from J, with 19 bases in between. Germline loops: CDR1 SNHLY, CDR2 FYNNEI. CDR3 residues: CASSARGGQTFQETQYF. CDR3 DNA sequence: TGTGCCAGCAGTGCCCGAGGAGGACAGACTTTCCAAGAGACCCAGTACTTC.

This clone was counted a single time. The gene calls are TRBV6-5 and TRBJ1-1; D not resolved. This CDR3 has 15 residues. Germline-derived CDR1 and CDR2 are MNHEY and SVGAGI. V gave up 5 bases and J gave up 1 base, with 14 bases separating them. The CDR3 is CASSTWEEGNTEAFF. The CDR3 DNA is TGTGCCAGCAGTACCTGGGAGGAGGGGAACACTGAAGCTTTCTTT.

This clone has only one observation. The V and J genes are TRBV7-6 and TRBJ2-5; D unresolved. The V end was cut by 5 bases, the J end by 2 bases, with 3 bases between. The CDR3 has 11 amino acids. Germline lookup yields CDR1 SGHVS and CDR2 FNYEAQ. DNA for the CDR3: TGTGCCAGCAGCCTACAAGAGACCCAGTACTTC. Amino acid sequence: CASSLQETQYF.

This chain joins TRBV5-5 and TRBJ2-3; D unclear. Deletions cut 0 bases from V and 0 bases from J, with 17 bases between. This CDR3 has 18 amino acids. Germline loops: CDR1 SGHKS, CDR2 YYEKEE (reference sequence). The CDR3 loop is CASSLAKARHASTDTQYF. CDR3 coding DNA: TGTGCCAGCAGCTTGGCCAAGGCGAGGCACGCTAGCACAGATACGCAGTATTTT.

This chain uses TRBV19 with TRBJ1-4; 8 bases line up with TRBD1. Germline V gives CDR1 LNHDA, CDR2 SQIVND (reference sequence). J was trimmed by 0 bases and V by 6 bases; bases with no gene match: 12. CDR3 length equals 18 residues. The CDR3 reads CASSRGQALRATNEKLFF. The DNA of the CDR3 is TGTGCCAGTAGCAGGGGACAGGCCCTACGTGCAACTAATGAAAAACTGTTTTTT.

This clone was picked up a small number of times. V is TRBV5-1 and J is TRBJ2-3, with D uncertain. The germline V and J ends were trimmed by 1 base and 3 bases, with 9 bases remaining between them. This CDR3 is built from 14 residues. CDR1 is SGHRS and CDR2 is YFSETQ in the germline V gene. In nucleotides, the CDR3 is TGCGCCAGCAGCTTGTACGAGAATACAGATACGCAGTATTTT. This sequence encodes CASSLYENTDTQYF.

The genes are TRBV2 and TRBJ1-1; D perhaps matches TRBD1 (6 bases). The CDR3 covers 12 residues. The germline V and J ends were trimmed by 6 bases and 8 bases, with 13 bases remaining between them. Germline V gene lookup returns CDR1 SNHLY and CDR2 FYNNEI. The CDR3 protein is CASRLGTSEAFF. CDR3 in DNA: TGTGCCAGCAGGTTGGGGACAAGCGAAGCTTTCTTT.

CDR3 DNA sequence: TGTGCCAGCAGCTCGGACAGGGATTATGGCTACACCTTC. It encodes CASSSDRDYGYTF. V and J are TRBV7-8 and TRBJ1-2; TRBD1 aligns across 8 bases. This CDR3 has 13 residues. Germline CDR1 and CDR2: SGHVS and FQNEAQ. The V and J ends lost 4 bases and 5 bases, in that order; junction bases with no gene match: 3.

V is TRBV5-4 and J is TRBJ2-5; maybe TRBD1 (5 bases). The V gene's germline CDR1 is SGHNT and CDR2 YYREEE (reference sequence). V lost 4 bases and J 2 bases, leaving 12 bases between the germline ends. This CDR3 is built from 14 residues. Written as DNA, the CDR3 is TGTGCCAGCAGCGACCAGGGCAGTCAAGAGACCCAGTACTTC. This sequence encodes CASSDQGSQETQYF.

The V call is TRBV5-1, the J call TRBJ2-1; 7 nucleotides align to TRBD2. The CDR3 covers 14 residues. Germline V lookup: CDR1 SGHRS, CDR2 YFSETQ. V was clipped by 2 bases and J by 8 bases; unmatched bases: 7. As DNA, the CDR3 is TGCGCCAGCAGCTTCCGTGGGAGGGGCGATGAGCAGTTCTTC. It is translated as CASSFRGRGDEQFF.